A selection of T cell receptor beta chains follows, all from one sample in a study of response to subunit inactivated influenza vaccine. TCRdb re-derived calls from the RT-PCR reads in MiXCR, one entry per CDR3 protein. The sample holds 530,000 or so distinct CDR3 sequences, 25% seen once. The specimen was CD4+ T cells sorted from PBMCs, collected 4 to 6 days after vaccination. The receptors come from a man over 45 who received an inactivated influenza vaccine. CDR3s include the opening cysteine and the closing phenylalanine or tryptophan. D genes are given only for firm matches. Clone size is not always given. Where it is, it says once, few, many or a class for expanded clones.

cdr3_length d_call j_call v_call clone_size cdr3_nt cdr3_aa
14 NA TRBJ2-5 TRBV5-1 NA TGCGCCAGCAATTTGGACCAGCCGCGCGAGACCCAGTACTTC CASNLDQPRETQYF
16 NA TRBJ2-2 TRBV4-3 few TGCGCCAGCAGCCAAGCAGGGATGGCTAACACCGGGGAGCTGTTTTTT CASSQAGMANTGELFF
16 NA TRBJ2-7 TRBV7-8 NA TGTGCCAGCAGCTTAGGGGTGGGCCCCTTCCCCTACGAGCAGTACTTC CASSLGVGPFPYEQYF
15 NA TRBJ1-5 TRBV20-1 NA TGCAGTGCTAGAGGCGTACGGGGGAGCGATCAGCCCCAGCATTTT CSARGVRGSDQPQHF
14 NA TRBJ2-2 TRBV14 NA TGTGCCAGCAGCCAACAACAGGGTGCCGGGGAGCTGTTTTTT CASSQQQGAGELFF
16 NA TRBJ2-3 TRBV20-1 NA TGCAGTGCTAGAAGCCGGGCACTCTCTATCACAGATACGCAGTATTTT CSARSRALSITDTQYF
14 NA TRBJ1-6 TRBV20-1 NA TGCAGTGCTAGAGGTCTGTACTATAATTCACCCCTCCACTTT CSARGLYYNSPLHF
16 NA TRBJ1-1 TRBV4-3 NA TGCGCCAGCAGCGACGTTTATGTGAAGGGGGGCACTGAAGCTTCCTTT CASSDVYVKGGTEASF
16 TRBD2 TRBJ2-1 TRBV9 few TGTGCCAGCAGCGTATCAAGCGGGGGGGCGTGGAATGAGCAGTTCTTC CASSVSSGGAWNEQFF
15 NA TRBJ2-1 TRBV27 few TGTGCCAGCAGTTTAGGGGCGTGGGGCTACAATGAGCAGTTCTTC CASSLGAWGYNEQFF
15 TRBD2 TRBJ2-1 TRBV6-2/TRBV6-3 NA TGTGCCAGCAGACCCAGCGGGAGGTCCAACAATGAGCAGTTCTTC CASRPSGRSNNEQFF
12 NA TRBJ2-5 TRBV20-1 once TGCAGTGCTAGACGCAGGGTGGAGACCCAGTACTTC CSARRRVETQYF
15 NA TRBJ2-2 TRBV4-3 once TGCGCCAGCAGCCAAGATGAGGGGGACACCGGGGAGCTGTTTTTT CASSQDEGDTGELFF
14 NA TRBJ2-4 TRBV28 many TGTGCCAGCAGGGGGGGAGGTGTCAAAAACATTCAGTACTTC CASRGGGVKNIQYF
12 NA TRBJ1-1 TRBV5-1 NA TGCGCCAGCAGCTTGGATCGGAGTGAAGCTTTCTTT CASSLDRSEAFF
16 NA TRBJ2-1 TRBV5-1 many TGCGCCAGCAGCTTGGCCGGGGGCTCCTCCTACAATGAGCAGTTCTTC CASSLAGGSSYNEQFF
17 TRBD2 TRBJ2-1 TRBV5-1 NA TGCGCCATCGGGGGGGCGCAGCGGGAGGTCTCCTACAATGAGCAGTTCTTC CAIGGAQREVSYNEQFF
15 TRBD2 TRBJ2-2 TRBV20-1 NA TGCAGTGCGAGGACTAGCGGGACTCTTACGGGGGAGCTGTTTTTT CSARTSGTLTGELFF
16 NA TRBJ2-5 TRBV7-2 NA TGTGCCAGCAGCTTAGTGGGTCGCTGGGGTCAGGAGACCCAGTACTTC CASSLVGRWGQETQYF
14 NA TRBJ2-1 TRBV29-1 NA TGCAGCGTTGAATTTTTTAGAACAGGCAATGAGCAGTTCTTC CSVEFFRTGNEQFF